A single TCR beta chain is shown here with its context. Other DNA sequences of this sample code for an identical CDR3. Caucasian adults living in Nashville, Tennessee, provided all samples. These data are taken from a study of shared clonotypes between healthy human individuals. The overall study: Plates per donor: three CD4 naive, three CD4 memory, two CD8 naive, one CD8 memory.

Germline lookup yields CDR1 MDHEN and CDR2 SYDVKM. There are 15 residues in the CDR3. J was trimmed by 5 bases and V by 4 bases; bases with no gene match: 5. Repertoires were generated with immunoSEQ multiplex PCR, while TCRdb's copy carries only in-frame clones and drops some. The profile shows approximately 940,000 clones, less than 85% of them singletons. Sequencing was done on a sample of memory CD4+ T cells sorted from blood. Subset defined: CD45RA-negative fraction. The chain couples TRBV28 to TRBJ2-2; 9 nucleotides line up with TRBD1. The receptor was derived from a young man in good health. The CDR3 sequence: CASSSQGAGTGELFF. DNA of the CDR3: TGTGCCAGCAGTTCACAGGGGGCGGGGACCGGGGAGCTGTTTTTT.